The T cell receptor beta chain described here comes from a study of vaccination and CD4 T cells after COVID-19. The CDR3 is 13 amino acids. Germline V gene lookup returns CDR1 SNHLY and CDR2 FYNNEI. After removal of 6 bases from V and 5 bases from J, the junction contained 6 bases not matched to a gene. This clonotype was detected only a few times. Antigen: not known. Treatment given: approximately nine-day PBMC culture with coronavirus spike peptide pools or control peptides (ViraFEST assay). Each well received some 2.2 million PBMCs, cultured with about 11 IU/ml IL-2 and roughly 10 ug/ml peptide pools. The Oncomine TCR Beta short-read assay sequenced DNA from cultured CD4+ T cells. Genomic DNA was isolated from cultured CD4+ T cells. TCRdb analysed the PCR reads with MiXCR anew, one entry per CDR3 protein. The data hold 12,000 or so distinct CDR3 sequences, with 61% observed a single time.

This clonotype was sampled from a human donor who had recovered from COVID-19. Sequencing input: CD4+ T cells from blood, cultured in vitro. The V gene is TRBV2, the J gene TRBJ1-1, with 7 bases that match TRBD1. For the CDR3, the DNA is TGTGCCAGCAGGGTGCGACAGGGTACTGAAGCTTTCTTT. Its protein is CASRVRQGTEAFF.